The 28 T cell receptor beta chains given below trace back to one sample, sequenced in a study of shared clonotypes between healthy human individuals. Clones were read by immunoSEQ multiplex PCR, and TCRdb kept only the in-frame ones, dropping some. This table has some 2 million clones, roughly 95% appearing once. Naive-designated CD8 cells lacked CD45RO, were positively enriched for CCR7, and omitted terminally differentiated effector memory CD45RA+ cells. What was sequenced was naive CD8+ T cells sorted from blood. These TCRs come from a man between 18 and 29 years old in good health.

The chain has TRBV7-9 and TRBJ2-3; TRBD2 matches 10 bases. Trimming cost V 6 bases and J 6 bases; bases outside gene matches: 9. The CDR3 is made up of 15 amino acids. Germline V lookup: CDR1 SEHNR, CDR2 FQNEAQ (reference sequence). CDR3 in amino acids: CASRLAAGGPDTQYF. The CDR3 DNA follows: TGTGCCAGCAGGCTAGCAGCGGGAGGGCCCGATACGCAGTATTTT.

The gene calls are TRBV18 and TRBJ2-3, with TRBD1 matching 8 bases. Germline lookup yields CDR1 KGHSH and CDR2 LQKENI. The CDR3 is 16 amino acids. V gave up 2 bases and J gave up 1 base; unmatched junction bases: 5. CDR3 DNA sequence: TGTGCCAGCTCACCAGGAGGACAGGGCGGCACAGATACGCAGTATTTT. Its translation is CASSPGGQGGTDTQYF. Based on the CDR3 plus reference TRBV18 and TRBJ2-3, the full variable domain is NAGVMQNPRHLVRRRGQEARLRCSPMKGHSHVYWYRQLPEEGLKFMVYLQKENIIDESGMPKERFSAEFPKEGPSILRIQQVVRGDSAAYFCASSPGGQGGTDTQYFGPGTRLTVL.

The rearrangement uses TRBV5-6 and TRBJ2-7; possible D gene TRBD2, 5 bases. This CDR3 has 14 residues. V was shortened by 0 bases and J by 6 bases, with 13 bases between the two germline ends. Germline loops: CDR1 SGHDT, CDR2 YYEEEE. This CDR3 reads CASSLVTGTGEQYF. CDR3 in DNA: TGTGCCAGCAGCTTGGTTACGGGAACGGGCGAGCAGTACTTC.

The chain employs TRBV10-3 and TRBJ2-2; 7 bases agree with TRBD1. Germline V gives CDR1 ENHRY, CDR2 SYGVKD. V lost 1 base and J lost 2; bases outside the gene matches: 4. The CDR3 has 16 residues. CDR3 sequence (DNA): TGTGCCATCAGTGAGTTGGGACAGACTAACACCGGGGAGCTGTTTTTT. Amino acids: CAISELGQTNTGELFF.

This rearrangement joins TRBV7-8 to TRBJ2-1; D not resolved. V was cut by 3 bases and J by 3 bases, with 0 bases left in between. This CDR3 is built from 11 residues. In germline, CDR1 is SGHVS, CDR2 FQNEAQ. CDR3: CASSFYNEQFF. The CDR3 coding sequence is TGTGCCAGCAGCTTCTACAATGAGCAGTTCTTC. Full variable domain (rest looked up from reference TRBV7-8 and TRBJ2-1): GAGVSQSPRYKVAKRGQDVALRCDPISGHVSLFWYQQALGQGPEFLTYFQNEAQLDKSGLPSDRFFAERPEGSVSTLKIQRTQQEDSAVYLCASSFYNEQFFGPGTRLTVL.

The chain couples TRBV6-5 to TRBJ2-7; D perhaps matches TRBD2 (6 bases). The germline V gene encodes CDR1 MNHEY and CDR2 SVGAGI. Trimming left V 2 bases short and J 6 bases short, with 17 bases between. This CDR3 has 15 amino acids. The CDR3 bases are TGTGCCAGCAGTTACGCGGGACTCCATGTCGGCGAGCAGTACTTC. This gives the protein CASSYAGLHVGEQYF.

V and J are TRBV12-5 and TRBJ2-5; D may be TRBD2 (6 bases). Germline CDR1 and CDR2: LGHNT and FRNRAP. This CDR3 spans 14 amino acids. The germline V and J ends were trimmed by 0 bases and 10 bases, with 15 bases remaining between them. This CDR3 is CASGLVGTPVDQYF. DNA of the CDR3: TGTGCTAGTGGTTTGGTCGGGACTCCCGTCGACCAGTACTTC.

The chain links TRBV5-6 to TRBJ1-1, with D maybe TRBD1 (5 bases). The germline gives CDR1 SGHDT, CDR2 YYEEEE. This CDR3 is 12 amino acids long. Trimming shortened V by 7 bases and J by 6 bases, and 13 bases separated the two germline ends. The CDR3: CASGSGGAEAFF. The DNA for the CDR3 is TGTGCCAGCGGCTCTGGGGGGGCTGAAGCTTTCTTT. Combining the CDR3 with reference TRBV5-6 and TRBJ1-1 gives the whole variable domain DAGVTQSPTHLIKTRGQQVTLRCSPKSGHDTVSWYQQALGQGPQFIFQYYEEEERQRGNFPDRFSGHQFPNYSSELNVNALLLGDSALYLCASGSGGAEAFFGQGTRLTVV.

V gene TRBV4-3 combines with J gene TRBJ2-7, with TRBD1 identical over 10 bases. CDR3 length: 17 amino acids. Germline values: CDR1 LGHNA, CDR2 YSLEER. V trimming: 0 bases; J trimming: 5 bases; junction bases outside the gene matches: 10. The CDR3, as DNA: TGCGCCAGCAGCCAAGATTGGATGGGACAGGGGTCCAACGAGCAGTACTTC. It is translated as CASSQDWMGQGSNEQYF.

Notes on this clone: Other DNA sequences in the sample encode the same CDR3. CDR3 protein: CASSESGDSYEQYF. The CDR3 bases are TGCGCCAGCAGTGAGTCTGGGGACTCCTACGAGCAGTACTTC. The chain joins TRBV10-2 to TRBJ2-7, with no clear D. The CDR3 totals 14 residues. The V end lost 0 bases, the J end lost 0 bases, and 6 bases lay between the germline ends. Germline V gives CDR1 WSHSY, CDR2 SAAADI.

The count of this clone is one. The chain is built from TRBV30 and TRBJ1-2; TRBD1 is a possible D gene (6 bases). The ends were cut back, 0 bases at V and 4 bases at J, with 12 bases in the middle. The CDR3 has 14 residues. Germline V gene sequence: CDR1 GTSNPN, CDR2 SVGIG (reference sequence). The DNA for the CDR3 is TGTGCCTGGAGTGTCGGAGGGGGTGGCTATGGCTACACCTTC. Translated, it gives CAWSVGGGGYGYTF.

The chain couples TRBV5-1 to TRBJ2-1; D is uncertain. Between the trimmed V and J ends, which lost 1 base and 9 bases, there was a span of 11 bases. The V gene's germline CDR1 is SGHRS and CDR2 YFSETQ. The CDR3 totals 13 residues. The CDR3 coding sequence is TGCGCCAGCAGCTTGTTTTCCCCTACTGAGCAGTTCTTC. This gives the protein CASSLFSPTEQFF.

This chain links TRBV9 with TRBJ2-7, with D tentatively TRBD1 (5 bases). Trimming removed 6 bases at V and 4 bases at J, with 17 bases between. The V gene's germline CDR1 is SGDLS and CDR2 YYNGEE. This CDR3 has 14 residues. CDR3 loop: CASTRGAGNYEQYF. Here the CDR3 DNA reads TGTGCCAGCACCCGTGGGGCAGGGAATTACGAGCAGTACTTC.

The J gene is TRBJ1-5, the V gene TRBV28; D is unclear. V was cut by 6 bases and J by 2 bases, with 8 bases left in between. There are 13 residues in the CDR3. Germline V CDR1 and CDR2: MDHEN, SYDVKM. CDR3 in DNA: TGTGCCAGCAGGCCCGGGGGCAATCAGCCCCAGCATTTT. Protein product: CASRPGGNQPQHF. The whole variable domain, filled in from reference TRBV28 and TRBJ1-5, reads DVKVTQSSRYLVKRTGEKVFLECVQDMDHENMFWYRQDPGLGLRLIYFSYDVKMKEKGDIPEGYSVSREKKERFSLILESASTNQTSMYLCASRPGGNQPQHFGDGTRLSIL.

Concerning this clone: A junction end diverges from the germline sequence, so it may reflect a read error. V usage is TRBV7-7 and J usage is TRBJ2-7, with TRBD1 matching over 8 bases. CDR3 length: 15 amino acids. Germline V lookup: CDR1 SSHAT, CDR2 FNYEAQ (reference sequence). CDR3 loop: CASSSRDRSSYEQYF. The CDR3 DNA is TGTGCTAGCAGCTCCCGGGACAGGAGCTCCTACGAGCAGTACTTC. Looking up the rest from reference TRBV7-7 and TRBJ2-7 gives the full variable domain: GAGVSQSPRYKVTKRGQDVTLRCDPISSHATLYWYQQALGQGPEFLTYFNYEAQPDKSGLPSDRFSAERPEGSISTLTIQRTEQRDSAMYRCASSSRDRSSYEQYFGPGTRLTVT.

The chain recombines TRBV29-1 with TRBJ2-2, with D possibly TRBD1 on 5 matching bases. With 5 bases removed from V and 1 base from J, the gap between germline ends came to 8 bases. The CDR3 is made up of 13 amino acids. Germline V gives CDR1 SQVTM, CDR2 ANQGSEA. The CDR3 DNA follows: TGCAGCGTTCCAGGGATGAACACCGGGGAGCTGTTTTTT. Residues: CSVPGMNTGELFF.

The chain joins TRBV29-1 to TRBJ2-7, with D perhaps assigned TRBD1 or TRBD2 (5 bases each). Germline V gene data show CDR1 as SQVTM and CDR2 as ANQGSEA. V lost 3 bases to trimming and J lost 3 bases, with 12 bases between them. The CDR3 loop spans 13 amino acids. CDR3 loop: CSVDGDAFYEQYF. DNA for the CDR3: TGCAGCGTTGATGGGGACGCCTTCTACGAGCAGTACTTC.

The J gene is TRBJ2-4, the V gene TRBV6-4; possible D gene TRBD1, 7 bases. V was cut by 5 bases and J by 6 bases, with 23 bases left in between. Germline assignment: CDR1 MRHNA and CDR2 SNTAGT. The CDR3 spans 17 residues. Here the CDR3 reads CASSQTAAGGGSNIQYF. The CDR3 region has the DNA TGTGCCAGCAGTCAAACAGCCGCAGGGGGAGGTTCAAACATTCAGTACTTC.

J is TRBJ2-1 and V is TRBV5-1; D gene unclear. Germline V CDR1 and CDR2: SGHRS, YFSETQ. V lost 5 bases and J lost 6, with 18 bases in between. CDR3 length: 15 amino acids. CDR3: CASSLTGPIANEQFF. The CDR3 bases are TGCGCCAGCAGTTTAACCGGGCCGATTGCCAATGAGCAGTTCTTC.

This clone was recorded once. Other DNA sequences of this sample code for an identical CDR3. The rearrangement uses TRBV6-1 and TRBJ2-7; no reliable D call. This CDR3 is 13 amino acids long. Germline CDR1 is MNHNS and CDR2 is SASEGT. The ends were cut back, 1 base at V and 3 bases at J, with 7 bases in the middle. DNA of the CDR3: TGTGCCAGCAGTGAAGTTGGTAGCTACGAGCAGTACTTC. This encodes CASSEVGSYEQYF.

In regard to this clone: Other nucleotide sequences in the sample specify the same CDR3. The chain's CDR3 is CASSFGQPNQPQHF. CDR3 sequence (DNA): TGTGCCAGCAGTTTTGGGCAGCCCAATCAGCCCCAGCATTTT. The chain has TRBV28 and TRBJ1-5; unclear D gene. CDR1 and CDR2 from the germline V gene are MDHEN and SYDVKM. V lost 3 bases and J 3 bases, leaving 9 bases between the germline ends. The CDR3 contains 14 residues.

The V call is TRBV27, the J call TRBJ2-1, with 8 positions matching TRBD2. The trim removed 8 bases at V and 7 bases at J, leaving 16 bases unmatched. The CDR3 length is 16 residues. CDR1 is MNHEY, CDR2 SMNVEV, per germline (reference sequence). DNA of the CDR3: TGTGCCAGCTTTTCCCCCTTTGTAGCGGGGAATAATGAGCAGTTCTTC. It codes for CASFSPFVAGNNEQFF.

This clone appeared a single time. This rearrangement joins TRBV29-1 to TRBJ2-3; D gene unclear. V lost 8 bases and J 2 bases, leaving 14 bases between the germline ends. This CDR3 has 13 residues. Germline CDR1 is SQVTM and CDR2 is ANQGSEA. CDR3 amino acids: CSPHVALTDTQYF. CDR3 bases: TGCAGCCCACACGTAGCCCTCACAGATACGCAGTATTTT.

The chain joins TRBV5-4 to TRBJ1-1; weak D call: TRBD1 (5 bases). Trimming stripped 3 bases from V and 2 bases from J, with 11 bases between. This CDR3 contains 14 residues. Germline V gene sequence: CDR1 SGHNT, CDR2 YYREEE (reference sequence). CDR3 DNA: TGTGCCAGCAGCTCTCCCGGGGGTAACACTGAAGCTTTCTTT. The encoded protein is CASSSPGGNTEAFF. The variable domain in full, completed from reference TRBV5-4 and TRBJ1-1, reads ETGVTQSPTHLIKTRGQQVTLRCSSQSGHNTVSWYQQALGQGPQFIFQYYREEENGRGNFPPRFSGLQFPNYSSELNVNALELDDSALYLCASSSPGGNTEAFFGQGTRLTVV.

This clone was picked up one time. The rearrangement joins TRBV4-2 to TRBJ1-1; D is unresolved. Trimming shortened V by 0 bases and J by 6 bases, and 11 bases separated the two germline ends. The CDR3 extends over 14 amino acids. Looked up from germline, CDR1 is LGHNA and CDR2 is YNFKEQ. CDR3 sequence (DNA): TGTGCCAGCAGCCAAGATCCTAGTGATCCTGAAGCTTTCTTT. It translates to CASSQDPSDPEAFF.

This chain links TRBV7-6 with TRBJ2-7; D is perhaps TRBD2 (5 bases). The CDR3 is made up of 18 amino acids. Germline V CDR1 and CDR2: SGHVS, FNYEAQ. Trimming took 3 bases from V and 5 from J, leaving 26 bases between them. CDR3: CASSFTPAGSASLDEQYF. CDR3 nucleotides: TGTGCCAGCAGCTTTACACCCGCCGGGTCAGCTAGCCTTGACGAGCAGTACTTC.

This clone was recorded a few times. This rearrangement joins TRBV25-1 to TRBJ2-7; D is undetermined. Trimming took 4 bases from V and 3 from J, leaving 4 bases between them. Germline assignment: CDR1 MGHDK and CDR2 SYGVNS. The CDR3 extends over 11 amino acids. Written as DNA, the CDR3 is TGTGCCAGCAGTGTCTACTACGAGCAGTACTTC. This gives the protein CASSVYYEQYF.

DNA for the CDR3: TGTGCCAGCAGTCGAGGGACAGAGAACACTGAAGCTTTCTTT. This encodes CASSRGTENTEAFF. The chain couples TRBV28 to TRBJ1-1; 7 nucleotides match TRBD1. Germline CDR1 and CDR2: MDHEN and SYDVKM. The V segment lost 5 bases and the J segment 1 base; nucleotides outside the gene matches: 4. The CDR3 loop spans 14 amino acids.